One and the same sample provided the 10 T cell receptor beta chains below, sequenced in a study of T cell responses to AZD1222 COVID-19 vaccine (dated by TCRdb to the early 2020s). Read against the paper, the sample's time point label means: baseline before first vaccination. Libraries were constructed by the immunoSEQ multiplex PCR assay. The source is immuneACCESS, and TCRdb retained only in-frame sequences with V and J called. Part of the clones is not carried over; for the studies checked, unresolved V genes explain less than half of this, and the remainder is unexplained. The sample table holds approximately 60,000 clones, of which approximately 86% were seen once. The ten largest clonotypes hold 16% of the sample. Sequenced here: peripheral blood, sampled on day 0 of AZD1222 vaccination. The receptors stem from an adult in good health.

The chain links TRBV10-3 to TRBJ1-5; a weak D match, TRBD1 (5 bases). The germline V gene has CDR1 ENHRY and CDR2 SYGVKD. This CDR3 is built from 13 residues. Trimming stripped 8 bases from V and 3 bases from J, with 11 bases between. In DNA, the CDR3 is TGTGCCATCGCTGGGGCGAACAATCAGCCCCAGCATTTT. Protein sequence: CAIAGANNQPQHF.

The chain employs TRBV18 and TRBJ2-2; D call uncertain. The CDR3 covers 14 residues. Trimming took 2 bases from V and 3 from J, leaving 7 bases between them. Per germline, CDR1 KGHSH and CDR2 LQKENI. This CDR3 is CASSPAADTGELFF. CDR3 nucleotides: TGTGCCAGCTCACCAGCGGCAGACACCGGGGAGCTGTTTTTT.

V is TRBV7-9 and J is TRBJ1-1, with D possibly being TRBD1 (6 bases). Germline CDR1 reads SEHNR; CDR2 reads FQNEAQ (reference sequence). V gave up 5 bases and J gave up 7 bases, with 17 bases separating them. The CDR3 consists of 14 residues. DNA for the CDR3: TGTGCCAGCAGCGCGCAGGGGCCCGAGGGTGAAGCTTTCTTT. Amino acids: CASSAQGPEGEAFF.

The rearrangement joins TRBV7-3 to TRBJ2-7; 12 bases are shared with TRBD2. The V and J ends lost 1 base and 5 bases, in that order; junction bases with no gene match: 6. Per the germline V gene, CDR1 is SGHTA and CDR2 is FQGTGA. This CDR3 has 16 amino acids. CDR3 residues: CASSLNPTSGRNEQYF. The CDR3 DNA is TGTGCCAGCAGCTTAAACCCAACTAGCGGGAGGAACGAGCAGTACTTC. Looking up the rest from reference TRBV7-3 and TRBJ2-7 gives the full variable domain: GAGVSQTPSNKVTEKGKYVELRCDPISGHTALYWYRQSLGQGPEFLIYFQGTGAADDSGLPNDRFFAVRPEGSVSTLKIQRTERGDSAVYLCASSLNPTSGRNEQYFGPGTRLTVT.

The CDR3 nucleotides read TGTGCCAGCAGTAACACAGGGGGATCTAATGAAAAACTGTTTTTT. Translation gives CASSNTGGSNEKLFF. The chain is built from TRBV7-9 and TRBJ1-4; 8 bases line up with TRBD1. Trimming cost V 6 bases and J 3 bases; bases outside gene matches: 6. In germline, CDR1 is SEHNR, CDR2 FQNEAQ (reference sequence). The CDR3 spans 15 residues.

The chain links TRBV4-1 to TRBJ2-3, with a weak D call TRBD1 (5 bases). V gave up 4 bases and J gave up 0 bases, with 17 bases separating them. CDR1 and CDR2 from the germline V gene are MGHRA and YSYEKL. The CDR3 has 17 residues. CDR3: CASSLSGRASSTDTQYF. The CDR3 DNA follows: TGCGCCAGCAGCCTATCAGGCAGGGCGAGTAGCACAGATACGCAGTATTTT.

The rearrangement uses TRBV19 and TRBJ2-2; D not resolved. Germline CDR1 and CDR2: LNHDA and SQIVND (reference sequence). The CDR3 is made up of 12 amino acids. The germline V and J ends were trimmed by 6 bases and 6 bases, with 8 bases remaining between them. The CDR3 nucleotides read TGTGCCAGTAGGTTGGGCTCCGGGGAGCTGTTTTTT. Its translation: CASRLGSGELFF.

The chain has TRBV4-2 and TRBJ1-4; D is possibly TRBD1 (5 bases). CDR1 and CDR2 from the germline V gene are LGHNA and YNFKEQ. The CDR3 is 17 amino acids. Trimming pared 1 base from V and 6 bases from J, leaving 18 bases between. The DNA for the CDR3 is TGTGCCAGCAGCCAAGTCGGGCAAGAGACAGACCATGAAAAACTGTTTTTT. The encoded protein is CASSQVGQETDHEKLFF.

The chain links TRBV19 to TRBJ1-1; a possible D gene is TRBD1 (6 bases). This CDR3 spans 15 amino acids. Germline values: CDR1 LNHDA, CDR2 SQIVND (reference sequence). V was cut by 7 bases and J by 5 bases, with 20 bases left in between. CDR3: CASTGEPGEGTEAFF. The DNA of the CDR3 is TGTGCCAGTACAGGGGAGCCAGGGGAGGGAACTGAAGCTTTCTTT. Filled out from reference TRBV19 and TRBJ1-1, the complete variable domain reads DGGITQSPKYLFRKEGQNVTLSCEQNLNHDAMYWYRQDPGQGLRLIYYSQIVNDFQKGDIAEGYSVSREKKESFPLTVTSAQKNPTAFYLCASTGEPGEGTEAFFGQGTRLTVV.

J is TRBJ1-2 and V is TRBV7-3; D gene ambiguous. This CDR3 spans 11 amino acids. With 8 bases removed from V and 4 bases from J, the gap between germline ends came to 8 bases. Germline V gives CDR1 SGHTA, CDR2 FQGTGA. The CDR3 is CASGNSYGYTF. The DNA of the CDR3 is TGTGCCAGCGGAAATTCCTATGGCTACACCTTC. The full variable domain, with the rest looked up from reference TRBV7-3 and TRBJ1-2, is GAGVSQTPSNKVTEKGKYVELRCDPISGHTALYWYRQSLGQGPEFLIYFQGTGAADDSGLPNDRFFAVRPEGSVSTLKIQRTERGDSAVYLCASGNSYGYTFGSGTRLTVV.